This T cell receptor beta chain comes out of a study of metastatic and nonmetastatic thyroid tumors. Study context: The comparison covered peripheral blood and tumor or nodule tissue in malignant and benign thyroid patients. Study-wide results and caveats: Reportedly, malignant thyroid tumors had significantly higher TCR beta diversity than benign nodules, in blood and tumor.

Trimming left V 2 bases short and J 3 bases short, with 8 bases between. Germline loops: CDR1 GTSNPN, CDR2 SVGIG (reference sequence). The CDR3 length is 13 residues. TCRdb re-called the PCR reads through MiXCR. The data show approximately 40,000 clones, around 47% seen once. Note on this clone: Its antigen is as yet unknown.

There were no patients who had received any treatment before thyroid surgery. Sequencing input: tumor tissue. The chain has TRBV30 and TRBJ1-5, with no clear D. This receptor was identified in a male donor with papillary thyroid cancer or a benign thyroid nodule (not recorded which). Some clones in this sample may be carry-over from other donors' samples. CDR3 protein: CAWSSKNNQPQHF. The CDR3 DNA reads TGTGCCTGGAGTTCTAAAAACAATCAGCCCCAGCATTTT.